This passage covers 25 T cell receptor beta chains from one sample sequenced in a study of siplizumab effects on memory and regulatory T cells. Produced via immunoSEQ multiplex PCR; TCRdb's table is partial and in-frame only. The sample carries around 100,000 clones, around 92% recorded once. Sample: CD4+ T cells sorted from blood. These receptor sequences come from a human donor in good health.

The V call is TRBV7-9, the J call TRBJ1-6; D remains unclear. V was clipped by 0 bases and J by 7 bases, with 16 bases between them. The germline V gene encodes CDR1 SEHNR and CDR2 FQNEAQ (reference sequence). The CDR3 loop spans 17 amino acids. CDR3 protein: CASSLALVPDGNSPLHF. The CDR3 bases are TGTGCCAGCAGCTTAGCGCTCGTTCCGGACGGGAATTCACCCCTCCACTTT.

CDR3 protein: CASSFNSNQPQHF. Written as DNA, the CDR3 is TGTGCCAGCAGTTTTAATAGCAATCAGCCCCAGCATTTT. This chain uses TRBV27 with TRBJ1-5; no firm D call. Germline lookup yields CDR1 MNHEY and CDR2 SMNVEV (reference sequence). CDR3 length equals 13 residues. V lost 3 bases and J 0 bases, leaving 3 bases between the germline ends.

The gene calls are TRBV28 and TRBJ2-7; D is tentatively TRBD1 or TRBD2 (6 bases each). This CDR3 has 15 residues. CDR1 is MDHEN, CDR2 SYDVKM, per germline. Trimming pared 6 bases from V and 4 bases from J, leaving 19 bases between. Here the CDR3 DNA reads TGTGCCAGCAGAGGGGGGCTGCGGGGAAGGTACGAGCAGTACTTC. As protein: CASRGGLRGRYEQYF.

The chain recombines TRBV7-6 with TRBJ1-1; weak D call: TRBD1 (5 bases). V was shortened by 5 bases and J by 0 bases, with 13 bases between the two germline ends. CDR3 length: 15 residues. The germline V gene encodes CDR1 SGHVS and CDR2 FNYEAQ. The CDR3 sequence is CASSVSGAVNTEAFF. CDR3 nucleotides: TGTGCCAGCAGCGTTAGTGGGGCGGTGAACACTGAAGCTTTCTTT.

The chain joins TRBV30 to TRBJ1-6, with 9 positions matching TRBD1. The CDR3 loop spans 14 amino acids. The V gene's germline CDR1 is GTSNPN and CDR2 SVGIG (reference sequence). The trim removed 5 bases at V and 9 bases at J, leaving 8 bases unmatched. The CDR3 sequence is CAWRGTGSRSPLHF. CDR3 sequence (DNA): TGTGCCTGGCGGGGGACAGGGAGTCGTTCACCCCTCCACTTT.

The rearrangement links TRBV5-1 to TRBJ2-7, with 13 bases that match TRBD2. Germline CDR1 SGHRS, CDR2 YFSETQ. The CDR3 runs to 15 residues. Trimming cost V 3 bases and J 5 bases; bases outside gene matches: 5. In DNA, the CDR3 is TGCGCCAGCAGCTCGACTAGCGGGGGGCATAACGAGCAGTACTTC. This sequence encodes CASSSTSGGHNEQYF.

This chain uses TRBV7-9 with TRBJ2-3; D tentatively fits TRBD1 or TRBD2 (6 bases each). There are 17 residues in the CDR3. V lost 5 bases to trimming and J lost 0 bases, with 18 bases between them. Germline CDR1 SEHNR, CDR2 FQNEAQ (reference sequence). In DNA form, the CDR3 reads TGTGCCAGCAGCAAAGCTGGGGGGCCCCCTAGCACAGATACGCAGTATTTT. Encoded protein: CASSKAGGPPSTDTQYF.

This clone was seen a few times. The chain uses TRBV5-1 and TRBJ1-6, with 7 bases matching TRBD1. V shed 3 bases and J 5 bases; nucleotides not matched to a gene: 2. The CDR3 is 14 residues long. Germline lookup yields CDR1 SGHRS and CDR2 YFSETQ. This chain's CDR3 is CASSYGQDNSPLHF. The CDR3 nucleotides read TGCGCCAGCAGCTATGGACAGGATAATTCACCCCTCCACTTT.

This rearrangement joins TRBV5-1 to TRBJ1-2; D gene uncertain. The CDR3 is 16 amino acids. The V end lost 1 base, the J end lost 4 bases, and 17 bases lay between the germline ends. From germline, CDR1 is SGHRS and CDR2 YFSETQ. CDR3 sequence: CASSLSGTVQVYGYTF. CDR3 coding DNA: TGCGCCAGCAGCTTGTCAGGAACCGTTCAGGTCTATGGCTACACCTTC.

In DNA form, the CDR3 reads TGTGCCAGCAGCGCTAGGGACAGTGGCAACTATGGCTACACCTTC. This sequence encodes CASSARDSGNYGYTF. This chain uses TRBV9 with TRBJ1-2, with 7 bases aligning to TRBD1. V was clipped by 3 bases and J by 2 bases; unmatched bases: 7. Germline lookup yields CDR1 SGDLS and CDR2 YYNGEE. The CDR3 spans 15 residues.

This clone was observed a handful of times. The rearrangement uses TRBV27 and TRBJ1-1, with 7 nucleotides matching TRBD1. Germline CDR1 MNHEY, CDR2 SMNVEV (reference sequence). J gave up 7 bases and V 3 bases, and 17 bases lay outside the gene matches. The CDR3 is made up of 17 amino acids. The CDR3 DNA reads TGTGCCAGCAGTTTTCTTGCGCCGAACTACGGGACAGTTGAAGCTTTCTTT. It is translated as CASSFLAPNYGTVEAFF.

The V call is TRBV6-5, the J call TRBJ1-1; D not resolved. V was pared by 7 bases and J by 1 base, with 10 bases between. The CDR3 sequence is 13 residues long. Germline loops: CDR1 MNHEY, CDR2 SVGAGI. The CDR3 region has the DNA TGTGCCAGCATAAGGCCGGGGAACACTGAAGCTTTCTTT. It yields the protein CASIRPGNTEAFF.

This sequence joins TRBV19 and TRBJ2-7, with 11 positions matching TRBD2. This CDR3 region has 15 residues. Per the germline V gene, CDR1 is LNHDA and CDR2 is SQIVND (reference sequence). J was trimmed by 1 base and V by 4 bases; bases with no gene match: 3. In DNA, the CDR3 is TGTGCCAGTAGTAGATCTAGCGGGGGGTCCTACGAGCAGTACTTC. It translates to CASSRSSGGSYEQYF.

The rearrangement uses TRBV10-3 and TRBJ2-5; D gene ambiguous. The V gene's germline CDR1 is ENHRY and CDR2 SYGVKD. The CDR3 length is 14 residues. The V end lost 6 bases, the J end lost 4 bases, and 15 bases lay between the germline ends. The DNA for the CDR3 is TGTGCCATCAGCGATGCGGTACAGACAGAGACCCAGTACTTC. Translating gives CAISDAVQTETQYF.

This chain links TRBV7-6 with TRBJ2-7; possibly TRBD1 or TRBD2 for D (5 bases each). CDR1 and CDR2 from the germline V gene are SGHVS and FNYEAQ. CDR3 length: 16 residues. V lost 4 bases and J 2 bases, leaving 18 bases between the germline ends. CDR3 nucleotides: TGTGCCAGCAGCTCATCCCTGGGGACCACTCCCTACGAGCAGTACTTC. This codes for CASSSSLGTTPYEQYF.

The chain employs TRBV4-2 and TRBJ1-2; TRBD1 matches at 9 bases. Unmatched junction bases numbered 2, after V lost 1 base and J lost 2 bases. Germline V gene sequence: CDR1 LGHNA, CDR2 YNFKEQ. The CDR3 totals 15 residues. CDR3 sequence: CASSQGTGGNYGYTF. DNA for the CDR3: TGTGCCAGCAGCCAAGGTACAGGGGGCAACTATGGCTACACCTTC.

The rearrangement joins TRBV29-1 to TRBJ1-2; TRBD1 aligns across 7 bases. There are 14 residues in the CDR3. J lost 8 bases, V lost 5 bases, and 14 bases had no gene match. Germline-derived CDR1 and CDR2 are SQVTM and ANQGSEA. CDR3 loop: CSVTRDSASTGYTF. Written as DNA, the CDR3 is TGCAGCGTTACCCGGGACAGTGCTTCTACCGGCTACACCTTC.

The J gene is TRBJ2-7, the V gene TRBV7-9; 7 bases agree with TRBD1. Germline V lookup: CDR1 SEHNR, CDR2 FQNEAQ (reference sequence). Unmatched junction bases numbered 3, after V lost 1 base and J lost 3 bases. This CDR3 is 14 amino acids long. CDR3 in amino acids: CASSLEQGNYEQYF. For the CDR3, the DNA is TGTGCCAGCAGCTTAGAACAGGGGAACTACGAGCAGTACTTC.

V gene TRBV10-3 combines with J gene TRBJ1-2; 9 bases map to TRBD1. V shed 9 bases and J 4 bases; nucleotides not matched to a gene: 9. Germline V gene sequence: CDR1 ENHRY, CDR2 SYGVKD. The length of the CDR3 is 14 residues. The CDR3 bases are TGTGCCATTCGATCGGACAGGGGACCCTATGGCTACACCTTC. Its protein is CAIRSDRGPYGYTF.

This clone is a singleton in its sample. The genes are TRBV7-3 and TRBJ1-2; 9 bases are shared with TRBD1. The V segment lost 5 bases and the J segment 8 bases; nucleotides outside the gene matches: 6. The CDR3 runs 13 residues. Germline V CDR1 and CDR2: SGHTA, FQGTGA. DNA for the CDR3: TGTGCCAGCAGCCTAGGGACAGGGAGAGGCTACACCTTC. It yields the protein CASSLGTGRGYTF.

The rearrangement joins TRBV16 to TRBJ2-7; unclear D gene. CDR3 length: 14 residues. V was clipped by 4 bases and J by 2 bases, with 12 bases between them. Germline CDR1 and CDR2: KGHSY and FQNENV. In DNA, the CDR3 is TGTGCCAGCAGCCCTTTCTCCAGAGCCTACGAGCAGTACTTC. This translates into CASSPFSRAYEQYF.

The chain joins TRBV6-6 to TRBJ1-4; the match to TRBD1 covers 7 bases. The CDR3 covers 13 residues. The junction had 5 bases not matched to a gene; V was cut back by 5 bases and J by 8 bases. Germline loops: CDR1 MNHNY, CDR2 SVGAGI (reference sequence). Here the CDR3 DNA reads TGTGCCAGCAGTCGCCGGGACAGCGAAAAACTGTTTTTT. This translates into CASSRRDSEKLFF.

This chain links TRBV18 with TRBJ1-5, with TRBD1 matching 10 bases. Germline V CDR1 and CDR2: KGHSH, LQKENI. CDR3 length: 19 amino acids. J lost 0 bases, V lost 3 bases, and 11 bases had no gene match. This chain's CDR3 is CASSPTPGTGVNSNQPQHF. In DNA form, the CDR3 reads TGTGCCAGCTCACCGACTCCCGGGACAGGGGTTAATAGCAATCAGCCCCAGCATTTT.

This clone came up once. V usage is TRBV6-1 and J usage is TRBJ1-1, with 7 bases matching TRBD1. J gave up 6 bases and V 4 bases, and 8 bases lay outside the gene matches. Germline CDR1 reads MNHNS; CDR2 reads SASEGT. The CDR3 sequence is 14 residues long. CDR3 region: CASSADGTAAEAFF. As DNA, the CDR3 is TGTGCCAGCAGTGCCGACGGGACAGCAGCTGAAGCTTTCTTT.

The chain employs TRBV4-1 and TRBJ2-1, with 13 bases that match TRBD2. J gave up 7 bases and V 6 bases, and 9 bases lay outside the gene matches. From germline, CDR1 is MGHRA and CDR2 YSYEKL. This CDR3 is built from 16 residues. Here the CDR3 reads CASRNPTSGGINEQFF. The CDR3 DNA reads TGCGCCAGCAGAAACCCGACTAGCGGGGGGATAAATGAGCAGTTCTTC.